This T cell receptor beta chain derives from a study of cytomegalovirus exposure and HLA in healthy donors. In regard to this clone: Its antigen is undetermined.

Study results and limitations: As a later analysis showed, several of the most significant clusters appeared to be linked to common viral pathogens. According to the study, approximately 150 TCR beta chains were cytomegalovirus-associated.

13 Jbeta primers and 60 Vbeta primers were used for the PCR. Clones were sequenced by immunoSEQ multiplex PCR, and TCRdb holds only the in-frame ones, with some missing. The sample consists of tens of thousands of clones, 75% to 80% of them appearing once. Sequencing was carried out using PBMCs. The sequence was obtained from a woman aged 40 to 50 in good health and CMV-seropositive.

The CDR3 loop reads CASSFQGHNEQYF. DNA of the CDR3: TGTGCCAGCAGCTTCCAGGGTCATAACGAGCAGTACTTC. The V and J genes are TRBV5-6 and TRBJ2-7, with a tentative D call TRBD1 (5 bases). CDR3 length: 13 residues. Germline V CDR1 and CDR2: SGHDT, YYEEEE. Trimming removed 2 bases from V and 5 bases from J, with 11 bases in between.